The 18 T cell receptor beta chains presented below share a single source sample, sequenced in a study of blood T cell repertoires in COVID-19. Method: immunoSEQ multiplex PCR; TCRdb's copy keeps in-frame clones and lacks some. The table includes under 50,000 clones, more than 75% detected once. The sequencing sample was made of peripheral blood. The source of these receptors is a man aged 50-60 years with active COVID-19.

The rearrangement joins TRBV3-1 (or the pseudogene TRBV3-2) to TRBJ2-3; TRBD2 agrees at 10 bases. Unmatched junction bases numbered 3, after V lost 1 base and J lost 2 bases. Germline lookup yields CDR1 LGHDT and CDR2 YNNKEL (reference sequence). The CDR3 has 16 residues. CDR3 residues: CASSQVGLADTDTQYF. The CDR3 nucleotides read TGTGCCAGCAGCCAAGTTGGACTAGCGGACACAGATACGCAGTATTTT.

This clone was seen just once. The chain links TRBV6-5 to TRBJ1-2; D ambiguous. Germline V gene lookup returns CDR1 MNHEY and CDR2 SVGAGI. V shed 6 bases and J shed 5 bases, with 16 bases lying between them. The CDR3 runs 14 residues. The CDR3 DNA reads as TGTGCCAGCAGACCAGAAACCCGAGGGTATGGCTACACCTTC. Its protein is CASRPETRGYGYTF.

The chain links TRBV28 to TRBJ2-1; 14 positions agree with TRBD2. CDR3 size: 15 residues. Trimming cost V 6 bases and J 6 bases; bases outside gene matches: 4. Germline CDR1 is MDHEN and CDR2 is SYDVKM. The CDR3 DNA is TGTGCCAGCAGACTGGGACTAGCGGGAGTCAATGAGCAGTTCTTC. Protein product: CASRLGLAGVNEQFF. Filled out from reference TRBV28 and TRBJ2-1, the complete variable domain reads DVKVTQSSRYLVKRTGEKVFLECVQDMDHENMFWYRQDPGLGLRLIYFSYDVKMKEKGDIPEGYSVSREKKERFSLILESASTNQTSMYLCASRLGLAGVNEQFFGPGTRLTVL.

The V and J genes are TRBV5-1 and TRBJ2-5, with 8 bases lining up with TRBD2. This CDR3 contains 15 residues. V gave up 4 bases and J gave up 5 bases; unmatched junction bases: 10. The germline gives CDR1 SGHRS, CDR2 YFSETQ. CDR3 region: CASSPTGGARETQYF. CDR3 DNA sequence: TGCGCCAGCAGCCCTACGGGGGGGGCTCGGGAGACCCAGTACTTC.

The CDR3 sequence is CASSVQAGQETQYF. The CDR3 nucleotides are TGTGCCAGCAGTGTTCAAGCGGGCCAAGAGACCCAGTACTTC. The chain combines TRBV2 with TRBJ2-5, with D possibly matching TRBD2 (6 bases). The CDR3 covers 14 residues. Looked up from germline, CDR1 is SNHLY and CDR2 is FYNNEI. V lost 4 bases, J lost 1 base, and 10 bases lay in between. Full variable domain (rest looked up from reference TRBV2 and TRBJ2-5): EPEVTQTPSHQVTQMGQEVILRCVPISNHLYFYWYRQILGQKVEFLVSFYNNEISEKSEIFDDQFSVERPDGSNFTLKIRSTKLEDSAMYFCASSVQAGQETQYFGPGTRLLVL.

As concerns this clone: Other DNA sequences of this sample code for an identical CDR3. The chain combines TRBV6-5 with TRBJ1-6; the D is unclear. This CDR3 region has 16 residues. The germline gives CDR1 MNHEY, CDR2 SVGAGI. Trimming cost V 2 bases and J 0 bases, with 8 bases left between them. This CDR3 reads CASSYAESSYNSPLHF. The CDR3 DNA sequence: TGTGCCAGCAGTTACGCGGAGAGCTCCTATAATTCACCCCTCCACTTT.

This clone was observed a single time. The chain combines TRBV28 with TRBJ2-3; D perhaps matches TRBD1 (6 bases). CDR3 size: 13 residues. From germline, CDR1 is MDHEN and CDR2 SYDVKM. Trimming took off 5 bases at V and 5 bases at J, with 11 bases between the two ends. The CDR3 DNA reads TGTGCCAGCAGTCCCGACAGGCTAGATACGCAGTATTTT. It is translated as CASSPDRLDTQYF.

The chain has TRBV27 and TRBJ2-7, with 9 bases matching TRBD2. The trim removed 7 bases at V and 7 bases at J, leaving 11 bases unmatched. CDR3 size: 14 residues. Germline V gene lookup returns CDR1 MNHEY and CDR2 SMNVEV (reference sequence). CDR3 in amino acids: CASTGTSRSGEQYF. The DNA for the CDR3 is TGTGCCAGCACCGGGACTAGCCGTTCAGGGGAGCAGTACTTC.

The rearrangement links TRBV6-4 to TRBJ2-2; D remains ambiguous. V shed 3 bases and J shed 3 bases, with 14 bases lying between them. This CDR3 is built from 16 residues. Germline-derived CDR1 and CDR2 are MRHNA and SNTAGT. The chain's CDR3 is CASSDIWSPDTGELFF. The CDR3 nucleotides are TGTGCCAGCAGTGATATTTGGAGTCCCGACACCGGGGAGCTGTTTTTT.

The chain is built from TRBV28 and TRBJ2-1, with D perhaps matching TRBD2 (6 bases). The V end was cut by 4 bases, the J end by 7 bases, with 14 bases between. Germline CDR1 reads MDHEN; CDR2 reads SYDVKM. The CDR3 is 14 residues long. The CDR3 DNA sequence: TGTGCCAGCAGTTCCGGGACGGAGGGGAATGAGCAGTTCTTC. It translates to CASSSGTEGNEQFF.

V gene TRBV7-3 combines with J gene TRBJ1-2; D not certain. Germline V gene sequence: CDR1 SGHTA, CDR2 FQGTGA. The V and J ends lost 5 bases and 8 bases respectively, with 15 bases between them. The CDR3 totals 13 residues. The CDR3 sequence is CASSIGPAGGYTF. Written as DNA, the CDR3 is TGTGCCAGCAGCATCGGACCGGCGGGGGGCTACACCTTC.

V usage is TRBV6-2 or TRBV6-3 and J usage is TRBJ2-3; TRBD1 aligns across 11 bases. V shed 6 bases and J 5 bases; nucleotides not matched to a gene: 10. The germline V gene has CDR1 MNHEY and CDR2 SVGEGT. The CDR3 length is 16 residues. The CDR3 reads CASSTNRDRGRDTQYF. CDR3 coding DNA: TGTGCCAGCAGCACTAACCGGGACAGGGGGAGAGATACGCAGTATTTT.

The gene calls are TRBV6-5 and TRBJ1-4; TRBD1 matches at 7 bases. CDR1 MNHEY and CDR2 SVGAGI come from the germline V gene. The CDR3 is 14 residues long. Germline trimming cut 6 bases from V and 6 bases from J; bases unmatched to any gene: 7. The CDR3 is CASSQTGMDEKLFF. The DNA of the CDR3 is TGTGCCAGCAGCCAGACAGGGATGGATGAAAAACTGTTTTTT.

This chain links TRBV7-3 with TRBJ2-2; 9 nucleotides agree with TRBD1. Germline V gives CDR1 SGHTA, CDR2 FQGTGA. V gave up 7 bases and J gave up 3 bases; unmatched junction bases: 6. CDR3 length: 15 residues. In DNA, the CDR3 is TGTGCCAGCAAAGCACAGGGGGCTTACACCGGGGAGCTGTTTTTT. Amino acid sequence: CASKAQGAYTGELFF.

The V call is TRBV2, the J call TRBJ2-3; 7 bases line up with TRBD1. The CDR3 extends over 15 amino acids. Germline trimming cut 4 bases from V and 4 bases from J; bases unmatched to any gene: 8. CDR1 is SNHLY, CDR2 FYNNEI, per germline. The CDR3 here is CASSVVGGLPDTQYF. Here the CDR3 DNA reads TGTGCCAGCAGTGTAGTAGGGGGCCTCCCAGATACGCAGTATTTT.

The CDR3 sequence: CATSAGTGRGYTF. In DNA, the CDR3 is TGTGCCACCAGTGCCGGGACAGGGAGAGGCTACACCTTC. The chain joins TRBV24-1 to TRBJ1-2; 9 bases fit TRBD1. CDR1 and CDR2 (germline): KGHDR, SFDVKD. V gave up 5 bases and J gave up 8 bases; unmatched junction bases: 5. The length of the CDR3 is 13 residues.

CDR3 region: CASSLAVAGGNTIYF. For the CDR3, the DNA is TGCGCCAGCAGCTTGGCGGTAGCCGGGGGAAACACCATATATTTT. The chain joins TRBV5-1 to TRBJ1-3; no clear D. Germline-derived CDR1 and CDR2 are SGHRS and YFSETQ. Deletions cut 0 bases from V and 4 bases from J, with 11 bases between. The CDR3 runs to 15 residues.

The chain recombines TRBV4-3 with TRBJ2-5; TRBD2 might be the D (6 bases). There are 15 residues in the CDR3. Germline CDR1 is LGHNA and CDR2 is YSLEER. The germline V and J ends were trimmed by 0 bases and 5 bases, with 13 bases remaining between them. CDR3 DNA: TGCGCCAGCAGCCAAGATCGAACTAGCTTGGAGACCCAGTACTTC. It encodes CASSQDRTSLETQYF.